Listed here is a single T cell receptor (beta chain). Its antigen is as yet unknown. The data are from a study of Tregs in tolerant kidney transplant recipients. Whole-study context: Mixed chimerism was transient after nonmyeloablative marrow transplants from related graft donors.

Broader study findings: This study did not directly address biological reproducibility. Tregs expanded with activated donor B cells seemed most donor-specific.

Method: immunoSEQ multiplex PCR; TCRdb's copy keeps in-frame clones and lacks some. The repertoire has over 50,000 clones, approximately 85% of them found once; the top ten carry 2.1%. Germline CDR1 reads LGHNA; CDR2 reads YSLEER. CDR3 length: 20 residues. J was trimmed by 2 bases and V by 0 bases; bases with no gene match: 12. Unstimulated regulatory T cells (CD4+CD25+CD127-), CD4+CD25- non-regulatory cells, CD4 and CD8 cells were FACS-sorted from thawed PBMCs. Material: Tregs from blood, obtained before the transplant. This clonotype was obtained from a human donor who received a combined kidney and bone marrow transplant. This chain joins TRBV4-3 and TRBJ2-3, with TRBD2 matching 12 bases. The CDR3 coding sequence is TGCGCCAGCAGCCAAGAAGTGTCTAGCGGGAGGGTCGGGGACACAGATACGCAGTATTTT. Translating it yields CASSQEVSSGRVGDTDTQYF.